Below are 19 T cell receptor beta chains sequenced from a single sample in a study of Ad26.COV2.S vaccination and SARS-CoV-2 variants. Assay: immunoSEQ multiplex PCR; the TCRdb copy retains only in-frame clones and omits some. The sample has approximately 420,000 clones, 70% to 90% seen once. Treatment specified: around 19 received Ad26.COV2.S at low or high dose, single or two shots; about 5 received placebo; per-sample allocation not given. Repertoires come from day 63 after the first vaccine or placebo injection. The sequences come from peripheral blood, collected in a trial of Ad26.COV2.S vaccine versus placebo. All receptors derive from a person between 18 and 60 years old who received the Ad26.COV2.S COVID-19 vaccine or a placebo.

This chain uses TRBV7-2 with TRBJ1-3, with D maybe TRBD1 (5 bases). Per the germline V gene, CDR1 is SGHTA and CDR2 is FQGNSA. V gave up 2 bases and J gave up 4 bases, with 18 bases separating them. The CDR3 loop spans 17 amino acids. This CDR3 reads CASSLSRATLAGNTIYF. In DNA form, the CDR3 reads TGTGCCAGCAGCTTAAGCAGGGCAACGTTAGCAGGAAACACCATATATTTT.

The V and J genes are TRBV5-4 and TRBJ1-1, with TRBD1 identical over 7 bases. The CDR3 spans 16 residues. CDR1 is SGHNT, CDR2 YYREEE, per germline (reference sequence). V lost 1 base and J lost 0; bases outside the gene matches: 6. CDR3: CASSLTTGFMNTEAFF. CDR3 sequence (DNA): TGTGCCAGCAGCTTGACGACAGGGTTCATGAACACTGAAGCTTTCTTT.

The V gene is TRBV6-2 or TRBV6-3, the J gene TRBJ1-2; D ambiguous. The CDR3 runs to 14 residues. V was clipped by 5 bases and J by 8 bases, with 18 bases between them. The V gene's germline CDR1 is MNHEY and CDR2 SVGEGT. CDR3 nucleotides: TGTGCCAGCAGTGAGCCCCGGGAGGGCCAGGGCTACACCTTC. Protein: CASSEPREGQGYTF.

The rearrangement uses TRBV5-4 and TRBJ1-6; D perhaps matches TRBD1 (5 bases). V dropped 0 bases and J dropped 10 bases, with 14 bases sitting between them. The germline CDR1 and CDR2 sequences are SGHNT and YYREEE (reference sequence). The CDR3 is made up of 15 amino acids. The CDR3 reads CASSLAGGMGSPLHF. The CDR3 DNA reads as TGTGCCAGCAGCTTGGCGGGGGGGATGGGGTCACCCCTCCACTTT. Full variable domain (missing parts from reference TRBV5-4 and TRBJ1-6): ETGVTQSPTHLIKTRGQQVTLRCSSQSGHNTVSWYQQALGQGPQFIFQYYREEENGRGNFPPRFSGLQFPNYSSELNVNALELDDSALYLCASSLAGGMGSPLHFGNGTRLTVT.

The V call is TRBV5-4, the J call TRBJ2-5; no definite D call. Germline values: CDR1 SGHNT, CDR2 YYREEE (reference sequence). The CDR3 length is 13 residues. Trimming cost V 2 bases and J 1 base, with 6 bases left between them. CDR3 nucleotide sequence: TGTGCCAGCAGCTTAAGCATCCAAGAGACCCAGTACTTC. Its protein is CASSLSIQETQYF.

This chain uses TRBV2 with TRBJ1-2, with D unresolved. CDR3 length: 14 amino acids. The germline V gene encodes CDR1 SNHLY and CDR2 FYNNEI. V gave up 6 bases and J gave up 2 bases, with 13 bases separating them. CDR3 region: CASRMEGGNYGYTF. The CDR3 bases are TGTGCCAGCAGAATGGAGGGCGGAAACTATGGCTACACCTTC.

The chain uses TRBV28 and TRBJ2-2, with D perhaps being TRBD1 or TRBD2 (6 bases each). The length of the CDR3 is 15 residues. V was clipped by 3 bases and J by 6 bases, with 14 bases between them. The germline V gene has CDR1 MDHEN and CDR2 SYDVKM. The CDR3 DNA is TGTGCCAGCAGTTTTTCCGAAGGGGGGTCCGGGGAGCTGTTTTTT. Translated: CASSFSEGGSGELFF.

V is TRBV11-2 and J is TRBJ2-1; D might be TRBD1 (5 bases). Germline V CDR1 and CDR2: SGHAT, FQNNGV. V shed 5 bases and J shed 10 bases, with 15 bases lying between them. The CDR3 runs 13 residues. CDR3 loop: CASSPSGAGEQFF. The CDR3 region has the DNA TGTGCCAGCAGCCCGTCTGGGGCAGGGGAGCAGTTCTTC.

The chain couples TRBV7-2 to TRBJ1-3; the match to TRBD1 covers 7 bases. CDR3 length: 16 residues. Germline V gives CDR1 SGHTA, CDR2 FQGNSA. V lost 6 bases and J lost 4; bases outside the gene matches: 12. In DNA, the CDR3 is TGTGCCAGCAGTTCCAACAGGGGATCCAAGGGAAACACCATATATTTT. Its translation: CASSSNRGSKGNTIYF.

The chain recombines TRBV5-1 with TRBJ1-2, with D possibly matching TRBD1 (5 bases). V dropped 4 bases and J dropped 5 bases, with 18 bases sitting between them. Germline V CDR1 and CDR2: SGHRS, YFSETQ. This CDR3 comprises 15 residues. The DNA for the CDR3 is TGCGCCAGCAGCCCAGTCCTGGGACGGACGTATGGCTACACCTTC. This codes for CASSPVLGRTYGYTF. Based on the CDR3 plus reference TRBV5-1 and TRBJ1-2, the full variable domain is KAGVTQTPRYLIKTRGQQVTLSCSPISGHRSVSWYQQTPGQGLQFLFEYFSETQRNKGNFPGRFSGRQFSNSRSEMNVSTLELGDSALYLCASSPVLGRTYGYTFGSGTRLTVV.

The rearrangement joins TRBV4-1 to TRBJ1-1; D gene unclear. Germline CDR1 and CDR2: MGHRA and YSYEKL. V was cut by 0 bases and J by 1 base, with 3 bases left in between. The length of the CDR3 is 13 residues. The CDR3 DNA sequence: TGCGCCAGCAGCCAAGATGGGAACACTGAAGCTTTCTTT. Translating gives CASSQDGNTEAFF.

The chain recombines TRBV25-1 with TRBJ2-7, with 7 bases lining up with TRBD1. The germline CDR1 and CDR2 sequences are MGHDK and SYGVNS. V lost 7 bases to trimming and J lost 1 base; unmatched junction nucleotides: 4. CDR3 size: 13 residues. As DNA, the CDR3 is TGTGCCAGCACCGGACAGGAGTCCTACGAGCAGTACTTC. Amino acids: CASTGQESYEQYF.

This clone was seen just once. The gene calls are TRBV5-1 and TRBJ2-1; D possibly corresponds to TRBD1 (6 bases). Germline CDR1 SGHRS, CDR2 YFSETQ. Between the trimmed V and J ends, which lost 4 bases and 4 bases, there was a span of 12 bases. This CDR3 contains 14 residues. The CDR3 coding sequence is TGCGCCAGCAGCCGGGACACTAGTTACAATGAGCAGTTCTTC. It codes for CASSRDTSYNEQFF.

J is TRBJ1-6 and V is TRBV20-1, with TRBD1 matching 7 bases. Germline V gene lookup returns CDR1 DFQATT and CDR2 SNEGSKA (reference sequence). V gave up 3 bases and J gave up 9 bases; unmatched junction bases: 11. The CDR3 length is 15 residues. The CDR3 region is CSASASTGSFSPLHF. The CDR3 DNA reads TGCAGTGCTAGTGCCTCGACAGGGAGTTTTTCACCCCTCCACTTT.

The table lists this clone with a count of one. V and J are TRBV27 and TRBJ2-2, with D unclear. Between the trimmed V and J ends, which lost 3 bases and 5 bases, there was a span of 4 bases. This CDR3 has 12 residues. The germline CDR1 and CDR2 sequences are MNHEY and SMNVEV (reference sequence). The CDR3 DNA follows: TGTGCCAGCAGTTTTCATACCGGGGAGCTGTTTTTT. Encoded protein: CASSFHTGELFF.

The sample holds one count of this clone. V and J are TRBV11-2 and TRBJ1-3; a possible D gene is TRBD1 (6 bases). Germline lookup yields CDR1 SGHAT and CDR2 FQNNGV. Trimming stripped 5 bases from V and 11 bases from J, with 22 bases between. The CDR3 spans 15 residues. CDR3 amino acids: CASSREGGLGGAIYF. DNA for the CDR3: TGTGCCAGCAGCCGGGAAGGGGGACTAGGAGGAGCCATATATTTT.

The DNA of the CDR3 is TGTGCCAGCAGCTTGGCCTTAGACTCCTACGAGCAGTACTTC. Protein: CASSLALDSYEQYF. V usage is TRBV5-4 and J usage is TRBJ2-7; no reliable D call. V shed 0 bases and J shed 0 bases, with 7 bases lying between them. The CDR3 is made up of 14 amino acids. Germline V gives CDR1 SGHNT, CDR2 YYREEE (reference sequence).

This rearrangement joins TRBV27 to TRBJ1-6; TRBD1 matches at 8 bases. This CDR3 is 15 amino acids long. J was trimmed by 10 bases and V by 5 bases; bases with no gene match: 10. CDR1 is MNHEY, CDR2 SMNVEV, per germline (reference sequence). The CDR3 region is CASSGPGGGGSPLHF. For the CDR3, the DNA is TGTGCCAGCAGTGGCCCAGGGGGCGGTGGATCACCCCTCCACTTT.

The chain joins TRBV18 to TRBJ1-1; D remains unclear. The CDR3 is 12 residues long. From germline, CDR1 is KGHSH and CDR2 LQKENI. The V gene lost 6 bases and the J gene lost 1 base, with 6 bases spanning the gap. The CDR3 DNA reads as TGTGCCAGCTCTGGCCCGAACACTGAAGCTTTCTTT. It yields the protein CASSGPNTEAFF.